This T cell receptor beta chain was found in a study of blood T cell repertoires in COVID-19. Profiled with immunoSEQ multiplex PCR; TCRdb holds only in-frame clones, not every one. Seen here are approximately 70,000 clones, about 85% observed once, and the top ten hold approximately 3.6%. This clone was recorded many times. The CDR3 spans 19 residues. Per the germline V gene, CDR1 is MGHRA and CDR2 is YSYEKL. The V gene lost 1 base and the J gene lost 0 bases, with 18 bases spanning the gap. What was sequenced was peripheral blood. The gene calls are TRBV4-1 and TRBJ1-4; possibly TRBD1 for D (5 bases). This clonotype was obtained from a woman aged 45-59 years with COVID-19, enrolled during active disease. CDR3 sequence reads: CASSQVTDKKGSTNEKLFF. The CDR3, as DNA: TGCGCCAGCAGCCAAGTGACGGACAAGAAGGGATCAACTAATGAAAAACTGTTTTTT.